A single sample gave rise to the 23 T cell receptor beta chains below, sequenced in a study of PD-L1 blockade in urothelial cancer. Time point: pretreatment peripheral blood. Repertoires were generated with immunoSEQ multiplex PCR, while TCRdb's copy carries only in-frame clones and drops some. The sample has about 51,000 clones; approximately 86% are singletons. The material sequenced was PBMCs, taken around atezolizumab (anti-PD-L1) treatment. These receptors all stem from a man in his sixties with urothelial cancer.

V is TRBV27 and J is TRBJ1-6, with a possible D match to TRBD1 (5 bases). The V end lost 4 bases, the J end lost 6 bases, and 16 bases lay between the germline ends. Germline loops: CDR1 MNHEY, CDR2 SMNVEV (reference sequence). This CDR3 comprises 16 residues. CDR3 in DNA: TGTGCCAGCAGTTCCCCCAGCAGGGCCATTAATTCACCCCTCCACTTT. The encoded protein is CASSSPSRAINSPLHF.

Written as DNA, the CDR3 is TGCAGCGTTAGACAGGGGGACTATGGCTACACCTTC. Its protein is CSVRQGDYGYTF. The gene calls are TRBV29-1 and TRBJ1-2, with 9 bases lining up with TRBD1. This CDR3 has 12 amino acids. The ends lost 5 bases at V and 3 bases at J; junction bases unmatched: 1. Germline V gene data show CDR1 as SQVTM and CDR2 as ANQGSEA.

This chain uses TRBV28 with TRBJ2-5; perhaps TRBD1 as D (5 bases). Trimming pared 4 bases from V and 1 base from J, leaving 10 bases between. The germline V gene encodes CDR1 MDHEN and CDR2 SYDVKM. The CDR3 is 14 amino acids. The CDR3 loop reads CASSSQGTQETQYF. The CDR3, as DNA: TGTGCCAGCAGTTCCCAGGGAACCCAAGAGACCCAGTACTTC.

This clone showed up just once. The chain has TRBV4-1 and TRBJ1-1, with D perhaps matching TRBD1 (5 bases). V lost 1 base to trimming and J lost 7 bases, with 10 bases between them. The germline gives CDR1 MGHRA, CDR2 YSYEKL. The CDR3 loop spans 13 amino acids. The CDR3 spells CASSQVPGIEAFF. The DNA of the CDR3 is TGCGCCAGCAGCCAAGTCCCAGGGATTGAAGCTTTCTTT.

The chain carries TRBV5-6 and TRBJ2-7, with 7 bases identical to TRBD1. The CDR3 extends over 15 amino acids. Germline-derived CDR1 and CDR2 are SGHDT and YYEEEE. Germline trimming cut 4 bases from V and 1 base from J; bases unmatched to any gene: 8. The CDR3 coding sequence is TGTGCCAGCAGCCGATCCGGGACAGCTTCCTACGAGCAGTACTTC. Amino acids: CASSRSGTASYEQYF.

This chain uses TRBV30 with TRBJ1-5; maybe TRBD1 (6 bases). CDR3 size: 13 residues. The germline V gene encodes CDR1 GTSNPN and CDR2 SVGIG (reference sequence). Trimming pared 2 bases from V and 5 bases from J, leaving 10 bases between. The CDR3 coding sequence is TGTGCCTGGAGTTCACAGGGCCATCAGCCCCAGCATTTT. It translates to CAWSSQGHQPQHF.

In this sample, this clone turned up once. V and J are TRBV19 and TRBJ2-7; 9 bases align to TRBD1. CDR1 is LNHDA and CDR2 is SQIVND in the germline V gene (reference sequence). The CDR3 is 14 amino acids. V lost 5 bases, J lost 2 bases, and 4 bases stayed unmatched. In nucleotides, the CDR3 is TGTGCCAGTAGTTTAGGGACAGGGCCCTACGAGCAGTACTTC. Its translation is CASSLGTGPYEQYF.

The genes are TRBV5-1 and TRBJ2-7, with TRBD2 matching over 8 bases. Trimming removed 4 bases from V and 0 bases from J; junction bases left unmatched: 6. This CDR3 has 15 amino acids. Per the germline V gene, CDR1 is SGHRS and CDR2 is YFSETQ. The CDR3 protein is CASSKAGAGSYEQYF. CDR3 bases: TGCGCCAGCAGCAAAGCGGGAGCAGGCTCCTACGAGCAGTACTTC.

The chain couples TRBV19 to TRBJ2-7; weak D call: TRBD2 (6 bases). There are 13 residues in the CDR3. Germline V gene lookup returns CDR1 LNHDA and CDR2 SQIVND (reference sequence). The V gene lost 5 bases and the J gene lost 4 bases, with 12 bases spanning the gap. This CDR3 reads CASSLPGGYEQYF. In DNA form, the CDR3 reads TGTGCCAGTAGTTTACCCGGGGGTTACGAGCAGTACTTC.

CDR3 nucleotides: TGTGCCAGCACCATCGAGGGGGGGTCCTACGAGCAGTACTTC. Residues: CASTIEGGSYEQYF. V and J are TRBV2 and TRBJ2-7, with a possible D match to TRBD2 (7 bases). The germline CDR1 and CDR2 sequences are SNHLY and FYNNEI. There are 14 residues in the CDR3. The V gene lost 7 bases and the J gene lost 1 base, with 14 bases spanning the gap.

The chain employs TRBV28 and TRBJ2-3, with 10 bases matching TRBD2. CDR3 size: 16 residues. Per the germline V gene, CDR1 is MDHEN and CDR2 is SYDVKM. With V trimmed by 5 bases and J by 8 bases, 13 bases remained unmatched. This CDR3 reads CASSSGGAETAGTQYF. The CDR3 DNA is TGTGCCAGCAGTAGCGGGGGGGCCGAAACGGCTGGTACGCAGTATTTT.

This clone is a singleton in its sample. Within the sample, other DNA sequences also encode this same CDR3. This chain links TRBV15 with TRBJ1-1, with 10 bases that match TRBD1. CDR3 size: 15 residues. Germline V gene lookup returns CDR1 LNHNV and CDR2 YYDKDF (reference sequence). The junction had 4 bases not matched to a gene; V was cut back by 1 base and J by 5 bases. The CDR3 here is CATSRAGTGVTEAFF. DNA of the CDR3: TGTGCCACCAGCAGAGCCGGGACAGGGGTTACTGAAGCTTTCTTT.

The chain uses TRBV30 and TRBJ2-1, with D perhaps TRBD2 (6 bases). Trimming pared 5 bases from V and 11 bases from J, leaving 10 bases between. Per the germline V gene, CDR1 is GTSNPN and CDR2 is SVGIG (reference sequence). There are 10 residues in the CDR3. DNA for the CDR3: TGTGCCTGGTGGGACTCCAAGCAGTTCTTC. This gives the protein CAWWDSKQFF.

The rearrangement links TRBV29-1 to TRBJ1-2, with TRBD1 identical over 10 bases. Germline V lookup: CDR1 SQVTM, CDR2 ANQGSEA. This CDR3 spans 13 amino acids. The V and J ends lost 2 bases and 11 bases, in that order; junction bases with no gene match: 8. The CDR3 region is CSVELGQGRRYTF. Written as DNA, the CDR3 is TGCAGCGTTGAATTGGGACAGGGGAGGAGATACACCTTC.

This clone was seen a handful of times. This chain joins TRBV10-1 and TRBJ1-3; tentative D call: TRBD1 (6 bases). Trimming stripped 7 bases from V and 1 base from J, with 14 bases between. The germline CDR1 and CDR2 sequences are WNHNN and SYGVQD (reference sequence). CDR3 length: 15 residues. The chain's CDR3 is CASKDSATSGNTIYF. The CDR3 DNA follows: TGCGCCAGCAAGGACAGCGCGACTTCTGGAAACACCATATATTTT.

The chain employs TRBV7-8 and TRBJ2-5, with 8 bases aligning to TRBD1. Germline CDR1 is SGHVS and CDR2 is FQNEAQ. V lost 5 bases and J lost 5; bases outside the gene matches: 7. This CDR3 has 14 residues. The CDR3 loop reads CASSLQGGAETQYF. CDR3 sequence (DNA): TGTGCCAGCAGCCTACAGGGGGGCGCGGAGACCCAGTACTTC.

This clone was observed a single time. The CDR3 sequence is CASSFGRGFRDRDRNTEAFF. The CDR3 DNA sequence: TGTGCCAGCAGCTTCGGCAGGGGGTTTCGGGATAGGGATAGGAACACTGAAGCTTTCTTT. The chain joins TRBV5-4 to TRBJ1-1, with TRBD1 matching over 7 bases. Trimming removed 2 bases from V and 1 base from J; junction bases left unmatched: 20. From germline, CDR1 is SGHNT and CDR2 YYREEE (reference sequence). CDR3 length: 20 amino acids.

This clone has only one observation. The chain is built from TRBV18 and TRBJ1-4; D is perhaps TRBD1 (5 bases). The germline CDR1 and CDR2 sequences are KGHSH and LQKENI. This CDR3 spans 15 amino acids. The V and J ends lost 1 base and 8 bases respectively, with 14 bases between them. DNA of the CDR3: TGTGCCAGCTCACCACTGCAGGGAAGAGACGAAAAACTGTTTTTT. This codes for CASSPLQGRDEKLFF. Using reference TRBV18 and TRBJ1-4 for the parts outside the CDR3, the full variable domain is NAGVMQNPRHLVRRRGQEARLRCSPMKGHSHVYWYRQLPEEGLKFMVYLQKENIIDESGMPKERFSAEFPKEGPSILRIQQVVRGDSAAYFCASSPLQGRDEKLFFGSGTQLSVL.

The gene calls are TRBV2 and TRBJ2-1; TRBD2 aligns across 10 bases. The CDR3 is 15 residues long. V lost 6 bases, J lost 3 bases, and 5 bases stayed unmatched. Germline V gene sequence: CDR1 SNHLY, CDR2 FYNNEI. This CDR3 reads CASRTGLAVYNEQFF. The CDR3 coding sequence is TGTGCCAGCAGGACCGGACTAGCGGTCTACAATGAGCAGTTCTTC.

The chain combines TRBV5-4 with TRBJ2-7, with D unresolved. The germline gives CDR1 SGHNT, CDR2 YYREEE (reference sequence). The germline V and J ends were trimmed by 4 bases and 6 bases, with 14 bases remaining between them. This CDR3 has 13 amino acids. CDR3 DNA sequence: TGTGCCAGCAGCCAATCCCCCCCCGGCGAGCAGTACTTC. It is translated as CASSQSPPGEQYF.

The chain employs TRBV14 and TRBJ1-2; D unresolved. V lost 0 bases, J lost 7 bases, and 9 bases lay in between. CDR1 and CDR2 (germline): SGHDN, FVKESK. The CDR3 runs to 13 residues. DNA of the CDR3: TGTGCCAGCAGCCAAGATATGTGGAGTGGCTACACCTTC. It yields the protein CASSQDMWSGYTF.

The chain is built from TRBV30 and TRBJ2-7; 8 bases fit TRBD1. The germline V gene has CDR1 GTSNPN and CDR2 SVGIG (reference sequence). The length of the CDR3 is 14 residues. V shed 3 bases, J shed 4 bases, and the junction held 8 bases outside the gene matches. The CDR3 DNA sequence: TGTGCCTGGAGGGTCACAGGGGGAGAGTACGAGCAGTACTTC. As protein: CAWRVTGGEYEQYF.

The gene calls are TRBV7-9 and TRBJ1-1; D not certain. V lost 5 bases and J lost 5, with 9 bases in between. Germline CDR1 and CDR2: SEHNR and FQNEAQ (reference sequence). CDR3 length equals 12 residues. In DNA form, the CDR3 reads TGTGCCAGCAGCGGACTGAGAACTGAAGCTTTCTTT. This translates into CASSGLRTEAFF.